The entry below gives a single TCR beta chain sequence along with its context. What it recognizes is unknown. As for time point: week 47, end of study. It was 300 ug of mutant IDH1 20-mer peptide that made up each vaccine dose, given with topical imiquimod. Eight vaccinations were given in weeks 1, 3, 5, 7, 11, 15, 19 and 23. This specimen comes from a study of a mutant IDH1 vaccine in newly diagnosed glioma. Study-wide context: Beginning 4-6 weeks after radiotherapy alone, or with temozolomide cycles, vaccination took place.

Clones were read by immunoSEQ multiplex PCR, and TCRdb kept only the in-frame ones, dropping some. This table holds almost 95,000 clones, 89% found once. The sequencing here drew on PBMCs, taken from a glioma patient whose treatment included an IDH1 peptide vaccine. The clonotype was recovered from a woman aged 50 to 60 with glioma.

The CDR3 sequence: CASSVGVGAREQYF. The CDR3 DNA reads as TGTGCCAGCAGCGTAGGGGTAGGGGCAAGGGAGCAGTACTTC. V is TRBV9 and J is TRBJ2-7; tentatively, D is TRBD1 (5 bases). CDR1 SGDLS and CDR2 YYNGEE come from the germline V gene. CDR3 size: 14 residues. With 0 bases removed from V and 7 bases from J, the gap between germline ends came to 14 bases. Combining the CDR3 with reference TRBV9 and TRBJ2-7 gives the whole variable domain DSGVTQTPKHLITATGQRVTLRCSPRSGDLSVYWYQQSLDQGLQFLIQYYNGEERAKGNILERFSAQQFPDLHSELNLSSLELGDSALYFCASSVGVGAREQYFGPGTRLTVT.